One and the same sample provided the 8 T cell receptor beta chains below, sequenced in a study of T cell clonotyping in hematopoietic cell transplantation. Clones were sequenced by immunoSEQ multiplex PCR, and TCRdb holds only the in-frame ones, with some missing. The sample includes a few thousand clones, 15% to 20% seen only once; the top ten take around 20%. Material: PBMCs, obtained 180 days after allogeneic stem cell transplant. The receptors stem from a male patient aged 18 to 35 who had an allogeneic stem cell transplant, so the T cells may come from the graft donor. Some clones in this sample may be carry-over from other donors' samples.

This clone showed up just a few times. The CDR3 loop is CSVSQGVSEQYF. The CDR3 nucleotides are TGCAGCGTTTCCCAGGGGGTATCCGAGCAGTACTTC. The J gene is TRBJ2-7, the V gene TRBV29-1, with 7 bases matching TRBD1. CDR3 length: 12 residues. The V segment lost 5 bases and the J segment 6 bases; nucleotides outside the gene matches: 7. Per germline, CDR1 SQVTM and CDR2 ANQGSEA.

The CDR3 reads CASSIEGGGEQYF. The CDR3 DNA reads as TGTGCCAGTAGTATCGAAGGGGGTGGCGAGCAGTACTTC. This chain uses TRBV19 with TRBJ2-7; TRBD1 is a possible D gene (6 bases). Per germline, CDR1 LNHDA and CDR2 SQIVND (reference sequence). The CDR3 spans 13 residues. Trimming cost V 3 bases and J 6 bases, with 12 bases left between them.

The CDR3, as DNA: TGTGCCAGCAGCCTTAGCACAGATACGCAGTATTTT. It encodes CASSLSTDTQYF. The chain recombines TRBV7-6 with TRBJ2-3; D ambiguous. CDR1 and CDR2 (germline): SGHVS, FNYEAQ. This CDR3 spans 12 amino acids. Trimming took 5 bases from V and 0 from J, leaving 3 bases between them.

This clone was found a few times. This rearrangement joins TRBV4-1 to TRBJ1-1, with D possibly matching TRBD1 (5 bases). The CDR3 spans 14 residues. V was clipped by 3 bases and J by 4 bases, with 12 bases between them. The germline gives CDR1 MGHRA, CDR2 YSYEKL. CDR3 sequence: CASSHRDGGTEAFF. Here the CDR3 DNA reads TGCGCCAGCAGCCACCGGGACGGAGGCACTGAAGCTTTCTTT.

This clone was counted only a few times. CDR3 bases: TGCGCCAGCAGCCAACTAGCGAGCTCCTACAATGAGCAGTTCTTC. Its translation is CASSQLASSYNEQFF. The J gene is TRBJ2-1, the V gene TRBV4-3; D is perhaps TRBD2 (6 bases). The CDR3 loop spans 15 amino acids. Germline CDR1 and CDR2: LGHNA and YSLEER. Trimming took off 2 bases at V and 0 bases at J, with 8 bases between the two ends.

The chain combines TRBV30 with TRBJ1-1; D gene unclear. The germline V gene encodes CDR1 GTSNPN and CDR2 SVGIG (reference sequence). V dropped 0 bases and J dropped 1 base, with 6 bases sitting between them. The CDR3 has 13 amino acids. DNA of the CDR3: TGTGCCTGGAGTGTAACAGCGAACACTGAAGCTTTCTTT. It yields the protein CAWSVTANTEAFF.

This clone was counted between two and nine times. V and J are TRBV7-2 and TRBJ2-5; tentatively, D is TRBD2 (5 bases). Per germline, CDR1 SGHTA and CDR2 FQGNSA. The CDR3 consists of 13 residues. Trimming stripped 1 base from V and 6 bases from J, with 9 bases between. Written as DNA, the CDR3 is TGTGCCAGCAGCTTAGGAGGGCCGAAGACCCAGTACTTC. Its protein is CASSLGGPKTQYF.

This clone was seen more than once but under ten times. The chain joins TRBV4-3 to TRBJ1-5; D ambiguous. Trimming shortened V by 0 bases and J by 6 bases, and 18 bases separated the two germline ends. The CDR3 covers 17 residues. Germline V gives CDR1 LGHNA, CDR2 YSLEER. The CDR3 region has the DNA TGCGCCAGCAGCCAAGATGGTCAGTCGGCAGGCGGTCAGCCCCAGCATTTT. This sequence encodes CASSQDGQSAGGQPQHF.